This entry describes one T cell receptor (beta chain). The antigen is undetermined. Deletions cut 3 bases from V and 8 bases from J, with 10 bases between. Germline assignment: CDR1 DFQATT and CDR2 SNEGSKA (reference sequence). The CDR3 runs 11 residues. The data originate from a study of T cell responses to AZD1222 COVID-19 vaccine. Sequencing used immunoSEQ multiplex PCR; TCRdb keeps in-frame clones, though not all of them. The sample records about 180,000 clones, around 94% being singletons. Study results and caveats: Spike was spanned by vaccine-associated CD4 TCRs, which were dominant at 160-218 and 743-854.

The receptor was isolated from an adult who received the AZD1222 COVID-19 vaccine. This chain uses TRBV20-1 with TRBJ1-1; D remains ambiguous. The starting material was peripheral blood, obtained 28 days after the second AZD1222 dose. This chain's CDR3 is CSASPDQEAFF. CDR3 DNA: TGCAGTGCTAGCCCTGATCAGGAAGCTTTCTTT.